This T cell receptor (beta chain) derives from a study of graft-versus-host responses after intestinal transplantation. Whole-study context: Multivisceral, liver-intestinal, or isolated intestinal transplants were received by the recipients. Every recipient underwent anti-thymocyte globulin induction, then tacrolimus and steroids for approximately three years. Study results and caveats: Present in recipient marrow, GvH clones included some that appeared first in ileum or blood. The study associated peak circulating GvH clone levels with early post-transplant HvG declines.

TCRdb's table, derived via immunoSEQ multiplex PCR, lists solely in-frame clones and lacks some. The data hold 65,000 to 90,000 clones, with 92% observed a single time. The V gene's germline CDR1 is LNHDA and CDR2 SQIVND (reference sequence). Trimming took off 5 bases at V and 9 bases at J, with 13 bases between the two ends. The CDR3 runs 13 residues. Comments on this clone: Its antigen is as yet unknown.

The chain combines TRBV19 with TRBJ2-2, with a possible D match to TRBD1 (5 bases). This TCR was recovered from a human donor who was the organ donor for an intestinal transplant. The sample in question was unstimulated CD8+ T cells sorted from spleen or lymph node cells, obtained before transplant. CDR3 protein: CASSRRAIRELFF. Written as DNA, the CDR3 is TGTGCCAGTAGTCGCAGGGCAATAAGGGAGCTGTTTTTT. Combining the CDR3 with reference TRBV19 and TRBJ2-2 gives the whole variable domain DGGITQSPKYLFRKEGQNVTLSCEQNLNHDAMYWYRQDPGQGLRLIYYSQIVNDFQKGDIAEGYSVSREKKESFPLTVTSAQKNPTAFYLCASSRRAIRELFFGEGSRLTVL.